These T cell receptor beta chains were read from a single sample in a study of blood T cell repertoires in COVID-19. Data came from immunoSEQ multiplex PCR; TCRdb stores just in-frame clones and leaves some out. The sample has around 290,000 clones; around 86% are singletons. Sequenced sample: PBMCs or T cells enriched from blood (not recorded which). Receptors were obtained from a woman aged 18-30 years who had recovered from COVID-19. The CDR3 runs from the conserved cysteine through the conserved F or W. The order of the fields is V gene, J gene, CDR3 length, D gene, CDR3 protein. The D gene is left open where the match is weak.

TRBV7-9	TRBJ1-5	15	-	CASSLTGGPEGPQHF
TRBV6-5	TRBJ1-1	12	-	CASSYTPAGAFF
TRBV7-9	TRBJ1-5	15	TRBD1	CASSLSGTGIKPQHF
TRBV7-2	TRBJ1-6	14	TRBD1	CASSPIPTGGPLHF
TRBV19	TRBJ2-4	14	TRBD1	CASSTGGGKNIQYF
TRBV7-9	TRBJ1-4	14	-	CASSSTGDNEKLFF
TRBV6-2/TRBV6-3	TRBJ2-7	16	TRBD1	CASSYSSGTGTYEQYF
TRBV5-1	TRBJ2-1	16	TRBD1	CASSTVRDRVYNEQFF
TRBV15	TRBJ2-3	17	-	CATSGTDILPSTDTQYF
TRBV6-6	TRBJ1-1	13	-	CASVEVKNTEAFF
TRBV24-1	TRBJ2-1	17	-	CATSALGRDWSYNEQFF
TRBV30	TRBJ1-5	13	TRBD1	CAWSRTGYQPQHF
TRBV28	TRBJ2-7	18	-	CASSFHLGRLIFSYEQYF
TRBV7-2	TRBJ1-2	18	TRBD1	CASSPLTTGTGINYGYTF
TRBV28	TRBJ1-2	14	TRBD1	CASKGGQGNYGYTF
TRBV3-1/TRBV3-2	TRBJ2-1	13	-	CASSPEGVNEQFF
TRBV12-3/TRBV12-4	TRBJ1-2	13	-	CASSSWSNYGYTF
TRBV2	TRBJ2-5	15	TRBD2	CASQVQRGGQETQYF
TRBV3-1/TRBV3-2	TRBJ2-2	15	TRBD1	CASSPWTGGTGELFF
TRBV9	TRBJ2-1	15	-	CASSVGNRGYNEQFF
TRBV7-9	TRBJ2-7	12	-	CASAESLGEQYF
TRBV10-2	TRBJ1-2	14	-	CASSEPQANYGYTF
TRBV10-3	TRBJ2-7	15	TRBD2	CAISESGTSGYEQYF
TRBV3-1/TRBV3-2	TRBJ2-7	15	TRBD1	CASSQAGTGGYEQYF